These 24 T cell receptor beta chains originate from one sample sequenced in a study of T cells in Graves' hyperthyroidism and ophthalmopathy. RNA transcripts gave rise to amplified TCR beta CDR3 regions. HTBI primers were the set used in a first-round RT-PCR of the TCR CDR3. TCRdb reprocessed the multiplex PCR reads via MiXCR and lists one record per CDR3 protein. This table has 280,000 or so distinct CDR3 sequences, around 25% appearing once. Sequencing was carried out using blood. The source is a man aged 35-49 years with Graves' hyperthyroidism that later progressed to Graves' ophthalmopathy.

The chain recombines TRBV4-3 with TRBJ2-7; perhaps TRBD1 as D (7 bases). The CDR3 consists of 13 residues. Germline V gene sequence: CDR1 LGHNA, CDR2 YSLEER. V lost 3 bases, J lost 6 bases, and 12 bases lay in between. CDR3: CASSHGGGREQYF. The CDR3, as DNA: TGCGCCAGCAGCCATGGAGGGGGCCGCGAGCAGTACTTC.

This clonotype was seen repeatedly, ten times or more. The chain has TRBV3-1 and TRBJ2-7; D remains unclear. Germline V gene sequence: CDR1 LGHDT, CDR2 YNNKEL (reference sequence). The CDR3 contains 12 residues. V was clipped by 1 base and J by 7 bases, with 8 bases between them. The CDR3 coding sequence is TGTGCCAGCAGCCAAGCCCATGAGGAGCAGTACTTC. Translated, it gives CASSQAHEEQYF.

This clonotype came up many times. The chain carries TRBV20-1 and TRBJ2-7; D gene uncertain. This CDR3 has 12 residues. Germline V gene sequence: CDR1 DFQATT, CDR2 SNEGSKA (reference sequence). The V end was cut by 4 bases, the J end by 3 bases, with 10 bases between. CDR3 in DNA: TGCAGTGCTATTCCCGATGGCTACGAGCAGTACTTC. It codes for CSAIPDGYEQYF.

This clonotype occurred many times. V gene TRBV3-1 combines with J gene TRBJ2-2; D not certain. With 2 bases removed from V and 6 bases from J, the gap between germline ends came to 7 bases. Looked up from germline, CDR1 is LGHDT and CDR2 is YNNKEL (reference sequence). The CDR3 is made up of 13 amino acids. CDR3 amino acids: CASSQSRAGELFF. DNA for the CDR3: TGTGCCAGCAGCCAATCTCGGGCCGGGGAGCTGTTTTTT. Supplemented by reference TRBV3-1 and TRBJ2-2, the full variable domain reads DTAVSQTPKYLVTQMGNDKSIKCEQNLGHDTMYWYKQDSKKFLKIMFSYNNKELIINETVPNRFSPKSPDKAHLNLHINSLELGDSAVYFCASSQSRAGELFFGEGSRLTVL.

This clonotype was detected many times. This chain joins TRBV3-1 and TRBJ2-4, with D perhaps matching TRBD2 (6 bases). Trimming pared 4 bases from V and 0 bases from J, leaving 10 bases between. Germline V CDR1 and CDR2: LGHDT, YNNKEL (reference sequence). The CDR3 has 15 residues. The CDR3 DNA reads TGTGCCAGCAGCCGGAGCGGGTCAGCCAAAAACATTCAGTACTTC. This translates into CASSRSGSAKNIQYF.

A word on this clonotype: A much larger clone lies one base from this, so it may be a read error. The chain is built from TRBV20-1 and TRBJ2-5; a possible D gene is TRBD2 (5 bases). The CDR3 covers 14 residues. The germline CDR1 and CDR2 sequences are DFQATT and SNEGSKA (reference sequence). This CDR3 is CSAFRESAREIQYF. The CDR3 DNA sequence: TGCAGTGCTTTCAGAGAGTCAGCTAGGGAGATCCAGTACTTC.

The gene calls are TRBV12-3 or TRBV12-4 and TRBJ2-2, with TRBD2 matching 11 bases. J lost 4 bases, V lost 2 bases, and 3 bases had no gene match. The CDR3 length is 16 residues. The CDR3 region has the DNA TGTGCCAGCAGTTTAAAACTAGCGGGAGTCACCGGGGAGCTGTTTTTT. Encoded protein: CASSLKLAGVTGELFF.

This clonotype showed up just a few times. This chain's CDR3 is CASSRELETQYF. The CDR3 coding sequence is TGTGCCAGCTCGCGGGAGTTGGAGACCCAGTACTTC. The gene calls are TRBV6-2 or TRBV6-3 and TRBJ2-5; 7 bases are a match to TRBD2. Germline V gene data show CDR1 as MNHEY and CDR2 as SVGEGT. There are 12 residues in the CDR3. V was pared by 8 bases and J by 5 bases, with 5 bases of the junction left unmatched.

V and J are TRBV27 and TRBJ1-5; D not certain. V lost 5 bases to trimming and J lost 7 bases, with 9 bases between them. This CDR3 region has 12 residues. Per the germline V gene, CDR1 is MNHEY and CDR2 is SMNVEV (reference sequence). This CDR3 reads CASSRRGQPQHF. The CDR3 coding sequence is TGTGCCAGCAGTCGAAGAGGGCAGCCCCAGCATTTT.

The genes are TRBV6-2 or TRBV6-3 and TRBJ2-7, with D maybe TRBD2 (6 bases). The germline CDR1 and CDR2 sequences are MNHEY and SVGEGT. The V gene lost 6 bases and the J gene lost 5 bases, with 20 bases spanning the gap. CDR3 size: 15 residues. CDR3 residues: CASSPASAGVDEQYF. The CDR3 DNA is TGTGCCAGCAGCCCTGCCTCAGCGGGCGTAGACGAGCAGTACTTC.

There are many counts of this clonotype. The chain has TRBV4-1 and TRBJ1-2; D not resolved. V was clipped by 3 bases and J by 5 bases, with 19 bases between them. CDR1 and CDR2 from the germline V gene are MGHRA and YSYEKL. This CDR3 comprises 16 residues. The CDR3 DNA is TGCGCCAGCAGCCATTCAAGAACCGGGCCGCTTTATGGCTACACCTTC. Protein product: CASSHSRTGPLYGYTF.

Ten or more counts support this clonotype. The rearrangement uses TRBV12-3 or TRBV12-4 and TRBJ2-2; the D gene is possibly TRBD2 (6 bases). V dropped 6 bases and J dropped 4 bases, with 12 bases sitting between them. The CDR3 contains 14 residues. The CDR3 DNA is TGTGCCAGCAGCCGGGGAGGTAGCACCGGGGAGCTGTTTTTT. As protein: CASSRGGSTGELFF.

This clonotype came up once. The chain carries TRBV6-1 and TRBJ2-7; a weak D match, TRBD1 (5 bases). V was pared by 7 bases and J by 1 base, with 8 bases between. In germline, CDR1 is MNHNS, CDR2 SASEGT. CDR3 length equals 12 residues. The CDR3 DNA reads TGTGCCAGCAAAGCAGGGTCCTACGAGCAGTACTTC. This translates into CASKAGSYEQYF.

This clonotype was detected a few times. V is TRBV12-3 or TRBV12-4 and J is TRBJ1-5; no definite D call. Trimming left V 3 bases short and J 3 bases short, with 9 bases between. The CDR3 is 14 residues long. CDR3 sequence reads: CASSFDGYNQPQHF. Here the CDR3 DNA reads TGTGCCAGCAGTTTCGACGGTTACAATCAGCCCCAGCATTTT.

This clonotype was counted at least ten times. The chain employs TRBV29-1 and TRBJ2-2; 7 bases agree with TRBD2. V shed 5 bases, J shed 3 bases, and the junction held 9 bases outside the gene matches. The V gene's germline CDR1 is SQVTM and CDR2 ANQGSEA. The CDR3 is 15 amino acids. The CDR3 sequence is CSVYPGTKYTGELFF. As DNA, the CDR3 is TGCAGCGTTTATCCCGGGACTAAATACACCGGGGAGCTGTTTTTT.

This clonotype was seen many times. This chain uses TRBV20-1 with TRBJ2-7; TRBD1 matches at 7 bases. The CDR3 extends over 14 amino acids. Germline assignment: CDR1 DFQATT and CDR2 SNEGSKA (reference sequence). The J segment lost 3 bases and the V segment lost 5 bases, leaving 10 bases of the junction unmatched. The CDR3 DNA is TGCAGTGCTCCTACCTTGGACAGGCTCTACGAGCAGTACTTC. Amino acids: CSAPTLDRLYEQYF.

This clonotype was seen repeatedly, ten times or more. CDR3 amino acids: CSARAGVDYGYTF. The CDR3 DNA reads TGCAGTGCTAGGGCAGGGGTGGACTATGGCTACACCTTC. The chain has TRBV20-1 and TRBJ1-2; weak D call: TRBD1 (6 bases). The CDR3 loop spans 13 amino acids. V lost 3 bases and J 3 bases, leaving 11 bases between the germline ends. Germline assignment: CDR1 DFQATT and CDR2 SNEGSKA (reference sequence).

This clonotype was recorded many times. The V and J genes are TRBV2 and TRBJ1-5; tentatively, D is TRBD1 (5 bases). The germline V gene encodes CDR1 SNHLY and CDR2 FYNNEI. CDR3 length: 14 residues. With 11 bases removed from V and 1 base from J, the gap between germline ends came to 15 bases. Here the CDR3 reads CAGPDGHSNQPQHF. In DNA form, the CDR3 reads TGTGCCGGTCCGGACGGACACAGCAATCAGCCCCAGCATTTT.

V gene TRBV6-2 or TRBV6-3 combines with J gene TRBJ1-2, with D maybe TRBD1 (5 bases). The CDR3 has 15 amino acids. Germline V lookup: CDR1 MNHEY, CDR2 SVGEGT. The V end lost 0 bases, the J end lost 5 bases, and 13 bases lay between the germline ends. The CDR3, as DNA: TGTGCCAGCAGTTACTCGAAGGGGACGTCTTATGGCTACACCTTC. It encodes CASSYSKGTSYGYTF.

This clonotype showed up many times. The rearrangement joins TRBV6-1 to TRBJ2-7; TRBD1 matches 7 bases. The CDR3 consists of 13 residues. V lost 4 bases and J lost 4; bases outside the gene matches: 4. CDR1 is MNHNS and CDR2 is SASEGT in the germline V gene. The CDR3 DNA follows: TGTGCCAGCAGTGCGGCCAGGGGGTACGAGCAGTACTTC. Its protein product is CASSAARGYEQYF.

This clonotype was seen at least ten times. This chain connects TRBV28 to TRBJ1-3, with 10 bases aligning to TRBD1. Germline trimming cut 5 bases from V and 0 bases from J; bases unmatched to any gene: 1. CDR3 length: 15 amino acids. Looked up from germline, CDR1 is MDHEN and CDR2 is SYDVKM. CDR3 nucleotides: TGTGCCAGCAGTCGGACAGGGGGCTCTGGAAACACCATATATTTT. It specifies CASSRTGGSGNTIYF.

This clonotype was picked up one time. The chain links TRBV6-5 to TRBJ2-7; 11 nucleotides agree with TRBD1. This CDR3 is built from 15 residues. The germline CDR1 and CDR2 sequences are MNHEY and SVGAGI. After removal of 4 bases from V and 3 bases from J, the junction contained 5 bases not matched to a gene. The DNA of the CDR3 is TGTGCCAGCAGTTGGGTCGGGACAGGGGGCTACGAGCAGTACTTC. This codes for CASSWVGTGGYEQYF.

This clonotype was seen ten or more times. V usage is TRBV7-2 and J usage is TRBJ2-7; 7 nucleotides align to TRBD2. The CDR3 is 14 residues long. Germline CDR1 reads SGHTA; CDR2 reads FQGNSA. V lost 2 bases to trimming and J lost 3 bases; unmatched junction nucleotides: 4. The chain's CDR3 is CASSLLGLHYEQYF. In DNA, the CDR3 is TGTGCCAGCAGCTTATTGGGACTACACTACGAGCAGTACTTC.

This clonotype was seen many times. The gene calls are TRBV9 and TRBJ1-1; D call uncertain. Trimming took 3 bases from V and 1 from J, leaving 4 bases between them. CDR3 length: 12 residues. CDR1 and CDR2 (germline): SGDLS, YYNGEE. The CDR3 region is CASSGRNTEAFF. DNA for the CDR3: TGTGCCAGCAGCGGGAGGAACACTGAAGCTTTCTTT. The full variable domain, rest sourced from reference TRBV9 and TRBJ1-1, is DSGVTQTPKHLITATGQRVTLRCSPRSGDLSVYWYQQSLDQGLQFLIQYYNGEERAKGNILERFSAQQFPDLHSELNLSSLELGDSALYFCASSGRNTEAFFGQGTRLTVV.